These 5 T cell receptor beta chains were sequenced from one sample in a study of blood T cell repertoires in COVID-19. TCRdb keeps only in-frame clones here, not all; method: immunoSEQ multiplex PCR. In the table there are about 200,000 clones, 70% to 90% of which are singletons. Material: peripheral blood. The source is a woman in her fifties or sixties with acute or convalescent COVID-19.

The gene calls are TRBV19 and TRBJ1-1; D may be TRBD1 (6 bases). The CDR3 is 12 residues long. Between the trimmed V and J ends, which lost 4 bases and 7 bases, there was a span of 10 bases. The germline V gene encodes CDR1 LNHDA and CDR2 SQIVND (reference sequence). The CDR3: CASSKRTDEAFF. The CDR3 coding sequence is TGTGCCAGTAGTAAACGGACAGATGAAGCTTTCTTT.

This clone was detected only a few times. The chain links TRBV4-2 to TRBJ1-5, with D hard to call. Germline-derived CDR1 and CDR2 are LGHNA and YNFKEQ. The CDR3 length is 15 residues. With 0 bases removed from V and 5 bases from J, the gap between germline ends came to 11 bases. The CDR3 loop is CASSQDRSRYQPQHF. The CDR3 DNA follows: TGTGCCAGCAGCCAAGATCGGTCCAGGTATCAGCCCCAGCATTTT.

The chain couples TRBV6-6 to TRBJ2-7; D unclear. CDR1 is MNHNY and CDR2 is SVGAGI in the germline V gene (reference sequence). The CDR3 has 14 amino acids. V was pared by 0 bases and J by 0 bases, with 6 bases between. The CDR3 is CASSYSPHSYEQYF. CDR3 nucleotides: TGTGCCAGCAGTTACTCCCCACACTCCTACGAGCAGTACTTC.

The rearrangement joins TRBV5-6 to TRBJ1-5, with 8 bases aligning to TRBD1. The CDR3 has 16 amino acids. The V and J ends lost 4 bases and 9 bases, in that order; junction bases with no gene match: 15. Germline CDR1 and CDR2: SGHDT and YYEEEE. This CDR3 is CASSAGTGQAEGPQHF. CDR3 DNA: TGTGCCAGCAGCGCCGGGACAGGACAGGCGGAGGGGCCCCAGCATTTT.

The chain recombines TRBV7-2 with TRBJ1-5, with D possibly matching TRBD1 (5 bases). CDR1 and CDR2 (germline): SGHTA, FQGNSA. V was cut by 3 bases and J by 1 base, with 10 bases left in between. The CDR3 runs to 15 residues. CDR3 nucleotide sequence: TGTGCCAGCAGCTTGGGGGGGGAAAGCAATCAGCCCCAGCATTTT. It encodes CASSLGGESNQPQHF. Based on the CDR3 plus reference TRBV7-2 and TRBJ1-5, the full variable domain is GAGVSQSPSNKVTEKGKDVELRCDPISGHTALYWYRQSLGQGLEFLIYFQGNSAPDKSGLPSDRFSAERTGGSVSTLTIQRTQQEDSAVYLCASSLGGESNQPQHFGDGTRLSIL.